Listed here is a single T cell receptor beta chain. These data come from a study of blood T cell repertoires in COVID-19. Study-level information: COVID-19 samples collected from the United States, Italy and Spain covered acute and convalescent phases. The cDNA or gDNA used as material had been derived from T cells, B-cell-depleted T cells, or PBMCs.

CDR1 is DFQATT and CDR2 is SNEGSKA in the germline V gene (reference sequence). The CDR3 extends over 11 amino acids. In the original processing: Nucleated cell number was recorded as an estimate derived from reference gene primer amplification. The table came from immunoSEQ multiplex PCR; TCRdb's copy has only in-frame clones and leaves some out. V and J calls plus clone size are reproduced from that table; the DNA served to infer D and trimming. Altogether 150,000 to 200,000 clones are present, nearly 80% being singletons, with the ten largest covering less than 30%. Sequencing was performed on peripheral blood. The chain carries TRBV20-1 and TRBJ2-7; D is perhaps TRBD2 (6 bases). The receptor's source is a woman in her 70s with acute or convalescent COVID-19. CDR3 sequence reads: CWGVYDYEQYF. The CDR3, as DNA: TGCTGGGGGGTTTACGACTACGAGCAGTACTTC.